This TCR beta chain stems from a study of blood T cell repertoires in COVID-19. Study at large: Sites across the United States, Italy and Spain contributed samples from acute and convalescent COVID-19.

TCRdb keeps only in-frame clones here, not all; method: immunoSEQ multiplex PCR. Of tens of thousands of clones in the sample, 82% were seen once. This clone was recorded a few times. Sequenced material: peripheral blood. This TCR was sampled from a woman aged 80 or over with acute or convalescent COVID-19.

The CDR3 DNA reads as TGTGCCAGCACTAAACTTCGGGGTGGTAGCTCACCCCTCCACTTT. Its protein is CASTKLRGGSSPLHF. J is TRBJ1-6 and V is TRBV7-2; D remains unclear. Germline V gene sequence: CDR1 SGHTA, CDR2 FQGNSA. V dropped 7 bases and J dropped 10 bases, with 20 bases sitting between them. The CDR3 length is 15 residues. Combining the CDR3 with reference TRBV7-2 and TRBJ1-6 gives the whole variable domain GAGVSQSPSNKVTEKGKDVELRCDPISGHTALYWYRQSLGQGLEFLIYFQGNSAPDKSGLPSDRFSAERTGGSVSTLTIQRTQQEDSAVYLCASTKLRGGSSPLHFGNGTRLTVT.